The 4 T cell receptor beta chains reported below all come from one sample, sequenced in a study of blood T cell repertoires in COVID-19. The data were produced by immunoSEQ multiplex PCR, yet TCRdb's version contains in-frame clones alone and is incomplete. The sample contains around 400,000 clones, about nine tenths of which appear only once. The sequencing input was PBMCs or T cells enriched from blood (not recorded which). The receptor set was obtained from a woman aged 30 to 39 who had recovered from COVID-19.

The chain links TRBV5-1 to TRBJ1-3; 8 positions agree with TRBD1. V trimming: 0 bases; J trimming: 8 bases; junction bases outside the gene matches: 7. This CDR3 is built from 15 residues. Germline assignment: CDR1 SGHRS and CDR2 YFSETQ. CDR3 nucleotides: TGCGCCAGCAGCTTGGATGGTCAGGGGGCAGACACCATATATTTT. It specifies CASSLDGQGADTIYF.

This chain connects TRBV2 to TRBJ1-5, with unresolved D. The V gene lost 3 bases and the J gene lost 4 bases, with 10 bases spanning the gap. Germline values: CDR1 SNHLY, CDR2 FYNNEI. The CDR3 contains 14 residues. CDR3 nucleotides: TGTGCCAGCAGTGAGAGCCGGGGAAATCAGCCCCAGCATTTT. Translation: CASSESRGNQPQHF.

The gene calls are TRBV2 and TRBJ1-5; 10 positions agree with TRBD1. CDR3 size: 13 residues. V shed 7 bases and J 7 bases; nucleotides not matched to a gene: 4. Germline V lookup: CDR1 SNHLY, CDR2 FYNNEI. CDR3 amino acids: CASMVDRGQPQHF. CDR3 bases: TGTGCCAGCATGGTGGACAGGGGGCAGCCCCAGCATTTT.

The chain is built from TRBV5-6 and TRBJ1-3, with 7 bases lining up with TRBD1. V shed 3 bases, J shed 1 base, and the junction held 4 bases outside the gene matches. The germline CDR1 and CDR2 sequences are SGHDT and YYEEEE. CDR3 length: 15 residues. The CDR3 spells CASSSGTVSGNTIYF. Written as DNA, the CDR3 is TGTGCCAGCAGCTCCGGGACAGTGTCTGGAAACACCATATATTTT.